This is a list of T cell receptor beta chains from one sample in a study of technical replicates of blood from a handful of donors. Using immunoSEQ multiplex PCR, the repertoire was profiled, and TCRdb retains in-frame clones only, with some absent. The data show over 65,000 clones, with 95% to 98% seen just once and over 0.15% held by the top ten. Sequencing was carried out using T cells isolated from PBMCs. All receptors come from a human donor in good health. CDR3s include the opening cysteine and the closing phenylalanine or tryptophan. The order of the fields is D gene, clone size, J gene, CDR3 length, V gene, CDR3 DNA, CDR3 protein. The D gene is left open where the match is weak. Expanded clones are given a class, and other clones once, few, many or no size at all.

>TRBD1|once|TRBJ1-5|15|TRBV6-4
TGTGCCAGCAGTTCCGACAGGGGTGGCAATCAGCCCCAGCATTTT
CASSSDRGGNQPQHF
>TRBD1|-|TRBJ1-2|14|TRBV28
TGTGCCAGCAGGACAGGGGGTAGGACCTATGGCTACACCTTC
CASRTGGRTYGYTF
>-|-|TRBJ2-6|17|TRBV28
TGTGCCAGCAGTTCCCCTTTCGACAGTTCTGGGGCCAACGTCCTGACTTTC
CASSSPFDSSGANVLTF
>-|-|TRBJ2-7|15|TRBV6-5
TGTGCCAGCAGTTACCTCGGGAGACAATCCTACGAGCAGTACTTC
CASSYLGRQSYEQYF
>TRBD1|-|TRBJ1-2|15|TRBV5-1
TGCGCCAGCAGCCCTGGACAGGTGGTGGACTATGGCTACACCTTC
CASSPGQVVDYGYTF
>-|-|TRBJ2-2|17|TRBV6-4
TGTGCCAGCAGTGATTGGCCGGGACTCCCAAGACCCGGGGAGCTGTTTTTT
CASSDWPGLPRPGELFF
>-|-|TRBJ1-1|13|TRBV5-4
TGTGCCAGCAGCTTCGGACAGTACACTGAAGCTTTCTTT
CASSFGQYTEAFF
>TRBD1|-|TRBJ2-7|13|TRBV27
TGTGCCAGCAGTTGGACAGGAACCTACGAGCAGTACTTC
CASSWTGTYEQYF
>-|-|TRBJ2-7|15|TRBV21-1
TGTGCCAGCAGCAAAGGTCGGACTCTACCCTACGAGCAGTACTTC
CASSKGRTLPYEQYF
>-|-|TRBJ1-1|12|TRBV19
TGTGCCAGTCTTCGTCCCCCTTGGGACTTGCTCTTT
CASLRPPWDLLF
>-|-|TRBJ1-2|16|TRBV5-1
TGCGCCAGCAGCTTGGGTAGCCCGGGAGGTAACTATGGCTACACCTTC
CASSLGSPGGNYGYTF
>-|-|TRBJ1-4|12|TRBV18
TGTGCCAGCTCAAGAGGAGCTGAAAAACTGTTTTTT
CASSRGAEKLFF
>-|-|TRBJ2-7|15|TRBV11-2
TGTGCCAGCAGCTTATTGCCAGGATTCTCCTACGAGCAGTACTTC
CASSLLPGFSYEQYF
>TRBD1|once|TRBJ2-7|15|TRBV7-9
TGTGCCAGCAGCCAAATTCGGACAGGGAACTACGAGCAGTACTTC
CASSQIRTGNYEQYF
>TRBD1|once|TRBJ1-2|14|TRBV7-9
TGTGCCAGCAGCTACCCCACAGGGGGCGGCGGCTACACCTTC
CASSYPTGGGGYTF
>TRBD2|-|TRBJ2-1|15|TRBV4-2
TGTGCCAGCAGCCCTAGCGGGAGCTCCTACAATGAGCAGTTCTTC
CASSPSGSSYNEQFF
>TRBD1|-|TRBJ1-2|13|TRBV6-1
TGTGCCAGCAGTATTACAGGGGGCTATGGCTACACCTTC
CASSITGGYGYTF
>-|-|TRBJ2-6|15|TRBV11-2
TGTGCCAGCAGCTTAATGCGCTCTGGGGCCAACGTCCTGACTTTC
CASSLMRSGANVLTF
>TRBD2|-|TRBJ2-3|15|TRBV5-4
TGTGCCAGCAGCTTGAGCGGGACTAGCACAGATACGCAGTATTTT
CASSLSGTSTDTQYF
>-|once|TRBJ1-1|14|TRBV5-4
TGTGCCAGCAGCTTACCGACTGGAAACACTGAAGCTTTCTTT
CASSLPTGNTEAFF
>TRBD1|-|TRBJ2-5|15|TRBV7-9
TGTGCCAGCAGCCCCAGGGGGTGGGGGCAAGAGACCCAGTACTTC
CASSPRGWGQETQYF
>-|-|TRBJ1-1|13|TRBV15
TGTGCCACCAGCCTGGACATAAACACTGAAGCTTTCTTT
CATSLDINTEAFF
>-|-|TRBJ1-1|15|TRBV5-1
TGCGCCAGCAGCTTGTCGGCGGGGGGAGGCACTGAAGCTTTCTTT
CASSLSAGGGTEAFF
>TRBD1|-|TRBJ2-1|14|TRBV5-8
TGTGCCAGCAGCTTAGGGGGCCCCTACAATGAGCAGTTCTTC
CASSLGGPYNEQFF
>TRBD2|-|TRBJ2-7|19|TRBV14
TGTGCCAGCAGCCAAGAGACCTGGGCCGGACTAGCGGGGTCCTACGAGCAGTACTTC
CASSQETWAGLAGSYEQYF
>-|-|TRBJ1-1|14|TRBV7-3
TGTGCCAGCAAAGATAGGAGGGAGAACACTGAAGCTTTCTTT
CASKDRRENTEAFF
>-|-|TRBJ1-5|15|TRBV19
TGTGCCAGTAGCCCGGGACTACACCCCAATCAGCCCCAGCATTTT
CASSPGLHPNQPQHF
>TRBD1|-|TRBJ1-5|14|TRBV19
TGTGCCAGTAGTGTGCAACAGGGGAATCAGCCCCAGCATTTT
CASSVQQGNQPQHF
>-|-|TRBJ2-7|14|TRBV4-1
TGCGCCAGCAGCCAACCCGGGACATTTAGCGAGCAGTACTTC
CASSQPGTFSEQYF